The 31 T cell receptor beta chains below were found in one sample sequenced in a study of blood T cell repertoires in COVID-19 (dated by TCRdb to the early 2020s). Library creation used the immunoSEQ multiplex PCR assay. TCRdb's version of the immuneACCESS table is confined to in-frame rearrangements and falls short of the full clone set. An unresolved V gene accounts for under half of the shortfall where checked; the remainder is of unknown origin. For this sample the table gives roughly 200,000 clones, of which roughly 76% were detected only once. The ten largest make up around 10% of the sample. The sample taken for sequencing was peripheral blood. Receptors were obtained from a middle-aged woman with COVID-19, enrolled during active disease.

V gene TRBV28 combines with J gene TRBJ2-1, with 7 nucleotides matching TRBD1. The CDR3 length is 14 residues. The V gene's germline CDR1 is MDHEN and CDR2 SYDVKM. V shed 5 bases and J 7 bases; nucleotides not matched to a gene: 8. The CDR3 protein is CASSDRTGPNEQFF. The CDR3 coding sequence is TGTGCCAGCAGTGATAGGACAGGACCTAATGAGCAGTTCTTC.

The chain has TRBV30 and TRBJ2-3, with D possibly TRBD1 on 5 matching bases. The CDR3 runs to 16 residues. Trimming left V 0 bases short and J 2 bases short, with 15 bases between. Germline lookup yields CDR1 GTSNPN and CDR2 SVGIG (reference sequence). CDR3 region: CAWSVKGLSSTDTQYF. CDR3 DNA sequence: TGTGCCTGGAGTGTAAAGGGGCTCTCCTCCACAGATACGCAGTATTTT.

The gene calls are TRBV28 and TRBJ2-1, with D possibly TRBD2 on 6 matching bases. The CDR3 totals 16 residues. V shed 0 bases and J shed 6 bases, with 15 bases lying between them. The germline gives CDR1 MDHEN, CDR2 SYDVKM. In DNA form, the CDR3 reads TGTGCCAGCAGTTTATGGGGGGGAGAGGGTTCCAATGAGCAGTTCTTC. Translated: CASSLWGGEGSNEQFF.

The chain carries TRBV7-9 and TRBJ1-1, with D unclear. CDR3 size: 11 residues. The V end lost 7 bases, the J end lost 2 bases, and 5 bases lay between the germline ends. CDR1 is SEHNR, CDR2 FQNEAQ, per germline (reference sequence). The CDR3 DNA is TGTGCCAGCACCGTAAACACTGAAGCTTTCTTT. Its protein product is CASTVNTEAFF.

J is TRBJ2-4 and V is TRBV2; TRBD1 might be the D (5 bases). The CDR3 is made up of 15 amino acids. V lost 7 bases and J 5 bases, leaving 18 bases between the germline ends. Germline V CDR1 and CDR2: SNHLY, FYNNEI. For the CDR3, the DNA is TGTGCCAGCACCCAGGGTTTCGGGTGGGAAAACATTCAGTACTTC. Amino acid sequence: CASTQGFGWENIQYF.

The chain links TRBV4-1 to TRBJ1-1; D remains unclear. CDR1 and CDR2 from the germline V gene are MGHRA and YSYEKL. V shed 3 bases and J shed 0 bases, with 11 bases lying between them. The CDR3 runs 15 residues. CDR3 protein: CASSHAGSLNTEAFF. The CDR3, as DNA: TGCGCCAGCAGCCACGCCGGGTCCTTGAACACTGAAGCTTTCTTT.

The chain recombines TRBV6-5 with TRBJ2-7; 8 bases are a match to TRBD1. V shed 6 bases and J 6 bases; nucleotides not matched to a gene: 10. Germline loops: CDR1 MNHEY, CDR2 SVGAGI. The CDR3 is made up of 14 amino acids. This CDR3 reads CASRKTGAAFEQYF. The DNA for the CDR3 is TGTGCCAGCAGGAAGACAGGGGCGGCCTTCGAGCAGTACTTC.

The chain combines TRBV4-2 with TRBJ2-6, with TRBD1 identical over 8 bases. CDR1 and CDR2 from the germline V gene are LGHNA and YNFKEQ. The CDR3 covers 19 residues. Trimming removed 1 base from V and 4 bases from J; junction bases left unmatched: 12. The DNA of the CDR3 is TGTGCCAGCAGCCAAGCCCGGACAGGGTTCACCAGGGGGGCCAACGTCCTGACTTTC. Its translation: CASSQARTGFTRGANVLTF.

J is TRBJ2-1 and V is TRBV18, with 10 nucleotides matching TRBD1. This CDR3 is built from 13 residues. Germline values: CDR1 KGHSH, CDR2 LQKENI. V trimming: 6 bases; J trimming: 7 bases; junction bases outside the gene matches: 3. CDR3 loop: CASSGDRGNEQFF. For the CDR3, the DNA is TGTGCCAGCTCGGGGGACAGGGGAAATGAGCAGTTCTTC.

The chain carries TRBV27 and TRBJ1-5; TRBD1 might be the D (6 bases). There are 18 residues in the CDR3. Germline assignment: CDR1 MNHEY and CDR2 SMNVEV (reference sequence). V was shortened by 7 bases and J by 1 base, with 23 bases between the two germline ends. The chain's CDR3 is CASKLRTGDTASNQPQHF. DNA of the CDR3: TGTGCCAGCAAACTCCGTACCGGGGACACTGCGAGCAATCAGCCCCAGCATTTT.

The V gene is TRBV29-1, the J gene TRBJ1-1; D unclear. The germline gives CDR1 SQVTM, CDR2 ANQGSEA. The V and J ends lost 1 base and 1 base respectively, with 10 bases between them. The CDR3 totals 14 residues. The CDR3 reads CSVEAGQQNTEAFF. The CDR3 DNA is TGCAGCGTTGAAGCAGGCCAGCAGAACACTGAAGCTTTCTTT.

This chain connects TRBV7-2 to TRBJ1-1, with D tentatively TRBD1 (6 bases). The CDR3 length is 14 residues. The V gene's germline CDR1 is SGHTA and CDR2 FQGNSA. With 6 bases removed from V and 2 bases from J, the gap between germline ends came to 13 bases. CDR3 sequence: CASRMTGENTEAFF. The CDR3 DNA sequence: TGTGCCAGCAGGATGACAGGAGAAAACACTGAAGCTTTCTTT.

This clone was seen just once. CDR3 coding DNA: TGTGCCAGCAGCCTGGGACTAGCGACCGGGGAGCTGTTTTTT. It is translated as CASSLGLATGELFF. This rearrangement joins TRBV7-8 to TRBJ2-2, with TRBD2 identical over 10 bases. V lost 5 bases and J lost 5; bases outside the gene matches: 2. The germline CDR1 and CDR2 sequences are SGHVS and FQNEAQ. This CDR3 region has 14 residues.

DNA for the CDR3: TGTGCCAGTAGTATTTTCGGCGGGAGCAATGAGCAGTTCTTC. Amino acids: CASSIFGGSNEQFF. The chain couples TRBV19 to TRBJ2-1; 7 nucleotides agree with TRBD2. This CDR3 comprises 14 residues. The germline gives CDR1 LNHDA, CDR2 SQIVND (reference sequence). Germline trimming cut 3 bases from V and 6 bases from J; bases unmatched to any gene: 5.

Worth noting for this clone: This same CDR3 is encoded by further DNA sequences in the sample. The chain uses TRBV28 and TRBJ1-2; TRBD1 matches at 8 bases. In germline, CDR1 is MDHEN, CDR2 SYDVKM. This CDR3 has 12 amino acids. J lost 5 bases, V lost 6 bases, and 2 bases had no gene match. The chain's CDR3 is CASSRTGYGYTF. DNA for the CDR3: TGTGCCAGCAGCCGGACAGGGTATGGCTACACCTTC.

CDR3 in DNA: TGCAGCGTTGCGGACAGGGAAGCTTTCTTT. Protein product: CSVADREAFF. The V and J genes are TRBV29-1 and TRBJ1-1; the match to TRBD1 covers 7 bases. Trimming cost V 4 bases and J 8 bases; bases outside gene matches: 1. There are 10 residues in the CDR3. Germline CDR1 and CDR2: SQVTM and ANQGSEA.

CDR3 DNA sequence: TGCGCCAGCAGCCAAGATGAGGCAGAGACGATGAACACTGAAGCTTTCTTT. Translating it yields CASSQDEAETMNTEAFF. The V call is TRBV4-1, the J call TRBJ1-1; the D is unclear. V lost 0 bases and J lost 0, with 14 bases in between. The V gene's germline CDR1 is MGHRA and CDR2 YSYEKL. The CDR3 is 17 amino acids.

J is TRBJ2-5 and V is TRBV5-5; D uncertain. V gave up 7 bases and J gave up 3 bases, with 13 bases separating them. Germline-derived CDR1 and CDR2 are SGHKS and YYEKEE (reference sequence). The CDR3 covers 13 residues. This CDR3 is CASFLMAKETQYF. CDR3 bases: TGTGCCAGCTTTCTTATGGCCAAAGAGACCCAGTACTTC.

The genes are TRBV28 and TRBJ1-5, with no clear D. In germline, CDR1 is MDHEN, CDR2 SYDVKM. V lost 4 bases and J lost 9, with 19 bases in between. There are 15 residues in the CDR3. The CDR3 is CASSSRTSPAGPQHF. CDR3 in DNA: TGTGCCAGCAGTTCCCGGACCTCCCCGGCGGGGCCCCAGCATTTT.

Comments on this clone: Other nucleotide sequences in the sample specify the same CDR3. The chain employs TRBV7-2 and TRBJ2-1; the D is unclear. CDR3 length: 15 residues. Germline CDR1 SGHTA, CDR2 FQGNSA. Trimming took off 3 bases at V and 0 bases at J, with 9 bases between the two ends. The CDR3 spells CASSLSTGSYNEQFF. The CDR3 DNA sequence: TGTGCCAGCAGCTTGAGTACGGGCTCCTACAATGAGCAGTTCTTC.

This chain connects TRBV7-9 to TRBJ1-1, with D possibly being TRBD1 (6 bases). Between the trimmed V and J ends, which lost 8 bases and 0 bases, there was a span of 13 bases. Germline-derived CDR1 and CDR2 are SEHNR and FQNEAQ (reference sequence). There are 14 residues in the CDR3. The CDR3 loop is CASHQTGLNTEAFF. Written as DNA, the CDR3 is TGTGCCAGCCACCAAACAGGGTTGAACACTGAAGCTTTCTTT.

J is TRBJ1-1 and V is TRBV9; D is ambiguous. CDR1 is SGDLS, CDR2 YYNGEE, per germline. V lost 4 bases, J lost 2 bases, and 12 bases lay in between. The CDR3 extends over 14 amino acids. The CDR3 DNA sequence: TGTGCCAGCAGCCCATCAGGCCTCAACACTGAAGCTTTCTTT. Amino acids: CASSPSGLNTEAFF.

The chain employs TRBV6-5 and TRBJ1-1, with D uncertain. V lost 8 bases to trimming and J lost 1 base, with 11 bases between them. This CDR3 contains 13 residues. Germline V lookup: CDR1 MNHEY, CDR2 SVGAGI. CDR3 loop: CASLRVSNTEAFF. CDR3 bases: TGTGCCAGCTTGCGAGTATCGAACACTGAAGCTTTCTTT.

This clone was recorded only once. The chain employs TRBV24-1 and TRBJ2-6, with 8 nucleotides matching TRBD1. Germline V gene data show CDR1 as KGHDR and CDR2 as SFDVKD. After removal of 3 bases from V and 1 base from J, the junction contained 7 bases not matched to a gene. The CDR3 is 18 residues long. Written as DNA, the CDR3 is TGTGCCACCAGTGATCCCGGGACAGGCCCTTCTGGGGCCAACGTCCTGACTTTC. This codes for CATSDPGTGPSGANVLTF.

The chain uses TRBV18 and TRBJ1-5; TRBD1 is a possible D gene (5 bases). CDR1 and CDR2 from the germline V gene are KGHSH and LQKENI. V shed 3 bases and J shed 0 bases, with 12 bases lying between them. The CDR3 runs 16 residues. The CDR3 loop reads CASSPSGTNSNQPQHF. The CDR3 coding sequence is TGTGCCAGCTCACCCTCCGGGACTAATAGCAATCAGCCCCAGCATTTT. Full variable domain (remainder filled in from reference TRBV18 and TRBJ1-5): NAGVMQNPRHLVRRRGQEARLRCSPMKGHSHVYWYRQLPEEGLKFMVYLQKENIIDESGMPKERFSAEFPKEGPSILRIQQVVRGDSAAYFCASSPSGTNSNQPQHFGDGTRLSIL.

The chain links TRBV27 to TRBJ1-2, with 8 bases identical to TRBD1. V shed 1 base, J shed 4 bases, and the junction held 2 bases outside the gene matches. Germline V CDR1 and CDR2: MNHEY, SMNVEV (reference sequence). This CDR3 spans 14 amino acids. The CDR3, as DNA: TGTGCCAGCAGTTTATTAGGGACAGGCTATGGCTACACCTTC. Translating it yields CASSLLGTGYGYTF.

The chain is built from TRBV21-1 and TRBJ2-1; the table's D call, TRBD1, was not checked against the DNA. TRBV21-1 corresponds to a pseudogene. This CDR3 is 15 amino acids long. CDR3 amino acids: CASSKVYRGVDEQFF. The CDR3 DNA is TGTGCCAGCAGCAAAGTTTACAGGGGGGTTGATGAGCAGTTCTTC.

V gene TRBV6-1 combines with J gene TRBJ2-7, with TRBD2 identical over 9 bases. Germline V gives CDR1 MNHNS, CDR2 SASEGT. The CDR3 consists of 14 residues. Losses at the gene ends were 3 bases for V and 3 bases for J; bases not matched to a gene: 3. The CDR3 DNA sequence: TGTGCCAGCAGTGAGGGACTAGCCTACTACGAGCAGTACGTC. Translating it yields CASSEGLAYYEQYV.

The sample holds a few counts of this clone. CDR3 DNA: TGTGCCAGCAGTTCCTCCGAGCGAACTTTCTTT. Translating gives CASSSSERTFF. This chain connects TRBV6-7 to TRBJ1-1; D not certain. TRBV6-7 is classed as an ORF, of uncertain function. The V end was cut by 4 bases, the J end by 12 bases, with 12 bases between. The CDR3 length is 11 residues.

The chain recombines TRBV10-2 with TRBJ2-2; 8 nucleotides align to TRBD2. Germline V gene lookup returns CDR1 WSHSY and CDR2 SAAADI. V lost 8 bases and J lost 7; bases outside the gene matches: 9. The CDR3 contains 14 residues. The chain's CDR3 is CASSVLAGRGELFF. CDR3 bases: TGCGCCAGCTCGGTGTTAGCGGGACGCGGGGAGCTGTTTTTT.

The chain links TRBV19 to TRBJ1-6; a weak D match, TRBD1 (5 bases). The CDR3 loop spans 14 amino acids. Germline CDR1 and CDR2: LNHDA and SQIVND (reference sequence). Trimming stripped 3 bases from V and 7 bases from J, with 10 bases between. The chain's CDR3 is CASSIAGLNSPLHF. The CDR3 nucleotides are TGTGCCAGTAGTATCGCGGGACTAAATTCACCCCTCCACTTT.